The entry below gives a single TCR beta chain sequence along with its context. Between the trimmed V and J ends, which lost 1 base and 6 bases, there was a span of 9 bases. The CDR3 is 13 residues long. From germline, CDR1 is MGHDK and CDR2 SYGVNS. This entry comes from a study of T-cell memory formation after mild COVID-19. TCRdb re-called the 5' RACE reads with MiXCR, one entry per CDR3 protein. Of 470,000 or so distinct CDR3 sequences detected, around 27% appear once; the ten largest clones hold 9.5% to 15%. Sample: PBMCs or a T cell subset sorted from them (not recorded which). The receptor was derived from an adult woman who had mild COVID-19 (a few samples of this study predate the infection). Cell type and time point are not known. V gene TRBV25-1 combines with J gene TRBJ1-1, with a tentative D call TRBD1 (5 bases). In DNA, the CDR3 is TGTGCCAGCAGTGAATTGGGGGGATCTGAAGCTTTCTTT. It yields the protein CASSELGGSEAFF.